One and the same sample provided the 3 T cell receptor beta chains below, sequenced in a study of shared clonotypes between healthy human individuals. TCRdb's table, derived via immunoSEQ multiplex PCR, lists solely in-frame clones and lacks some. Found here are about 2.4 million clones, 93% of them singletons; the top ten hold 0.35% to 0.45%. Sequencing was done on a sample of naive CD4+ T cells from PBMCs. Subset defined: CD45RA+ positively selected. The origin of the receptors is a man aged 18 to 29 in good health. Some clones in this sample may be carry-over from other donors' samples.

This clone has a handful of counts. The chain combines TRBV6-6 with TRBJ1-1, with 7 bases aligning to TRBD1. The CDR3 has 13 residues. Germline trimming cut 10 bases from V and 5 bases from J; bases unmatched to any gene: 10. Germline CDR1 is MNHNY and CDR2 is SVGAGI (reference sequence). The CDR3: CATGGAVRTEAFF. The CDR3, as DNA: TGTGCCACAGGGGGGGCGGTAAGAACTGAAGCTTTCTTT.

The gene calls are TRBV7-2 and TRBJ1-2, with D unresolved. Germline CDR1 reads SGHTA; CDR2 reads FQGNSA. The CDR3 covers 13 residues. Between the trimmed V and J ends, which lost 6 bases and 4 bases, there was a span of 12 bases. The CDR3 nucleotides read TGTGCCAGCAGTCCCGGACGGACCTATGGCTACACCTTC. Translation gives CASSPGRTYGYTF.

The CDR3 protein is CASSVERASGTGELFF. CDR3 DNA: TGTGCCAGCAGCGTAGAGCGGGCTAGCGGCACCGGGGAGCTGTTTTTT. The chain has TRBV9 and TRBJ2-2, with 7 nucleotides matching TRBD2. The V gene end was trimmed by 0 bases and the J gene end by 4 bases; junction bases not matched to a gene: 6. The CDR3 length is 16 residues. Germline loops: CDR1 SGDLS, CDR2 YYNGEE.